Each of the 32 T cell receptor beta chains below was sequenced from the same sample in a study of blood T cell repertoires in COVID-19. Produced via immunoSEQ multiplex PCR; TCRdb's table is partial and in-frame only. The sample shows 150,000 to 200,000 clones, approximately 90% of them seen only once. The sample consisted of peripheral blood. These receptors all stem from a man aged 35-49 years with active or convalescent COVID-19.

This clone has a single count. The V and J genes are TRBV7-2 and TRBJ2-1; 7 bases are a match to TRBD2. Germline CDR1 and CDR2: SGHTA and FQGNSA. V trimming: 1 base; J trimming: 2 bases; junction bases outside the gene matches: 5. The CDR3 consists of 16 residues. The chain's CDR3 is CASSLGRGKTYNEQFF. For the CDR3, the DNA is TGTGCCAGCAGCTTAGGGCGGGGGAAGACCTACAATGAGCAGTTCTTC.

The CDR3 loop is CASRGDNSPLHF. The CDR3 DNA sequence: TGTGCCAGCAGGGGAGATAATTCACCCCTCCACTTT. The chain is built from TRBV2 and TRBJ1-6; D remains ambiguous. Per the germline V gene, CDR1 is SNHLY and CDR2 is FYNNEI. The CDR3 contains 12 residues. The ends were cut back, 6 bases at V and 5 bases at J, with 5 bases in the middle.

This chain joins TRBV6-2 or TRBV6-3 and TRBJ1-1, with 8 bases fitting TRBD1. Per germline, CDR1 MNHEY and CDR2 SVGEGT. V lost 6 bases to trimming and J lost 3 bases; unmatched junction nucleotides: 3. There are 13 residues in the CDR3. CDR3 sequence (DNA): TGTGCCAGCAGCCTGGACAGGGACACTGAAGCTTTCTTT. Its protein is CASSLDRDTEAFF.

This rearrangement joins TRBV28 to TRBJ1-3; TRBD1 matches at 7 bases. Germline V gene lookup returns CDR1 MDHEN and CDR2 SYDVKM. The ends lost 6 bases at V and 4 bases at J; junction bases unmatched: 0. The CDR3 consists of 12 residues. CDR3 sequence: CASRQGGNTIYF. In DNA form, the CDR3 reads TGTGCCAGCAGACAGGGGGGAAACACCATATATTTT.

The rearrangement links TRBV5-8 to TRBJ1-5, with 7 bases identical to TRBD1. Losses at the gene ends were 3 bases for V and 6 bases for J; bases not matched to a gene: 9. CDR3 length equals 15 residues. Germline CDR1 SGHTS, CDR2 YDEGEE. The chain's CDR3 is CASSWTGPRGQPQHF. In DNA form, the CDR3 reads TGTGCCAGCAGCTGGACAGGCCCTAGGGGTCAGCCCCAGCATTTT.

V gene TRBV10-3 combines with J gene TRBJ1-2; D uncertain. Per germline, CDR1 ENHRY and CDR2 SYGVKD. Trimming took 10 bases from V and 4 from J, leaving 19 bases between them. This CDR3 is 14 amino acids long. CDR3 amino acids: CASTTDGRGYGYTF. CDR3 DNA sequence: TGTGCCAGTACAACAGACGGACGGGGCTATGGCTACACCTTC.

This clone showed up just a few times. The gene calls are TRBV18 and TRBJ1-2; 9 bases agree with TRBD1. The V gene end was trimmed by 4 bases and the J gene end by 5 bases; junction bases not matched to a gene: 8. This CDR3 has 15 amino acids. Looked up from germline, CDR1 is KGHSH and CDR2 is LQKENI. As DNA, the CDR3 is TGTGCCAGCTCACTATCCCGGGACAGGGTATATGGCTACACCTTC. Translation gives CASSLSRDRVYGYTF.

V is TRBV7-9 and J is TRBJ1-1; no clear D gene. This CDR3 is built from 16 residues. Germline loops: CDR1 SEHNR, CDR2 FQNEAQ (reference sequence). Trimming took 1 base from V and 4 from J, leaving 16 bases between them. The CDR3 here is CASSLGYGQGGTEAFF. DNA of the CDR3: TGTGCCAGCAGCTTAGGGTATGGTCAAGGAGGCACTGAAGCTTTCTTT.

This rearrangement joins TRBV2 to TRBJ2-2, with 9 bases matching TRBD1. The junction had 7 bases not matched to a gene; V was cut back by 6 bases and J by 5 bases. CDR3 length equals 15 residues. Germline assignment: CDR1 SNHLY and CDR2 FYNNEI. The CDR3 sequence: CASRDRGALTGELFF. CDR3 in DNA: TGTGCCAGCAGGGACAGGGGCGCGCTGACCGGGGAGCTGTTTTTT.

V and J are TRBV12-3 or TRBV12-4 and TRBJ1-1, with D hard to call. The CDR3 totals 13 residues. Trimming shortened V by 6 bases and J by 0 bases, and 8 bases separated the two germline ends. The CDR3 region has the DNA TGTGCCAGCAGCCTACAGCTGAACACTGAAGCTTTCTTT. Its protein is CASSLQLNTEAFF.

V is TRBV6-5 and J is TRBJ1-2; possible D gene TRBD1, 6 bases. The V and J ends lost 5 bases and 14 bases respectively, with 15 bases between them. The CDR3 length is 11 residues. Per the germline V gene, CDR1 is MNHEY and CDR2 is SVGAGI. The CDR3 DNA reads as TGTGCCAGCAGTCCGAGGGACAAGCAAACCTTC. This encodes CASSPRDKQTF.

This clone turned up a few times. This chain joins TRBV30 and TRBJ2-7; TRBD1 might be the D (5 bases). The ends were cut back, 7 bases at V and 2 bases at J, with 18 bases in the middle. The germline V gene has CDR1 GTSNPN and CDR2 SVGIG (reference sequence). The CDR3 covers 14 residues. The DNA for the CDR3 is TGTGCCTCTGGAGTGATCACAGGTACCTACGAGCAGTACTTC. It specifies CASGVITGTYEQYF. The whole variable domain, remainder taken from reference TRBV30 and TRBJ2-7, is SQTIHQWPATLVQPVGSPLSLECTVEGTSNPNLYWYRQAAGRGLQLLFYSVGIGQISSEVPQNLSASRPQDRQFILSSKKLLLSDSGFYLCASGVITGTYEQYFGPGTRLTVT.

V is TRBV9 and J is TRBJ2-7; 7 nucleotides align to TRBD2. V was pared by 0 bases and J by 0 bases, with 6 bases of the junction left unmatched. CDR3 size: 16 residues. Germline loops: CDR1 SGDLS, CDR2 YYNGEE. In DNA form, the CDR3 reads TGTGCCAGCAGCGTAGCTCCGGGGACTACCTCCTACGAGCAGTACTTC. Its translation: CASSVAPGTTSYEQYF.

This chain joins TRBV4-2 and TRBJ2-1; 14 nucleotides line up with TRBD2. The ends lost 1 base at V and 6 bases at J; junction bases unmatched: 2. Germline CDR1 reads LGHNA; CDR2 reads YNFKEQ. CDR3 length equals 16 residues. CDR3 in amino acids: CASSQVGTSGSNEQFF. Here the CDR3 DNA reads TGTGCCAGCAGCCAAGTCGGGACTAGCGGGAGCAATGAGCAGTTCTTC.

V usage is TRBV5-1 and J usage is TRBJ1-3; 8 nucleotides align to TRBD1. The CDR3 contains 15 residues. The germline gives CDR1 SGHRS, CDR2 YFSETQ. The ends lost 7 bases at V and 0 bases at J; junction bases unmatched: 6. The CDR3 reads CASRGTGNSGNTIYF. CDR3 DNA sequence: TGCGCCAGCCGAGGGACAGGTAACTCTGGAAACACCATATATTTT. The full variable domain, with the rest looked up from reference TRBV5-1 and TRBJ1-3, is KAGVTQTPRYLIKTRGQQVTLSCSPISGHRSVSWYQQTPGQGLQFLFEYFSETQRNKGNFPGRFSGRQFSNSRSEMNVSTLELGDSALYLCASRGTGNSGNTIYFGEGSWLTVV.

DNA for the CDR3: TGTGCCAGTAGTCCACTTAAATTGGGCAATAGCAATCAGCCCCAGCATTTT. Its translation is CASSPLKLGNSNQPQHF. The rearrangement links TRBV19 to TRBJ1-5; D is unclear. The CDR3 sequence is 17 residues long. V was shortened by 5 bases and J by 0 bases, with 17 bases between the two germline ends. Germline V gene data show CDR1 as LNHDA and CDR2 as SQIVND (reference sequence). The whole variable domain, filled in from reference TRBV19 and TRBJ1-5, reads DGGITQSPKYLFRKEGQNVTLSCEQNLNHDAMYWYRQDPGQGLRLIYYSQIVNDFQKGDIAEGYSVSREKKESFPLTVTSAQKNPTAFYLCASSPLKLGNSNQPQHFGDGTRLSIL.

This CDR3 reads CGFCGLGGYEQYF. The CDR3 coding sequence is TGTGGGTTCTGTGGGCTGGGGGGCTACGAGCAGTACTTC. This chain joins TRBV5-6 and TRBJ2-7, with D perhaps TRBD2 (6 bases). CDR1 and CDR2 from the germline V gene are SGHDT and YYEEEE. The CDR3 totals 13 residues.

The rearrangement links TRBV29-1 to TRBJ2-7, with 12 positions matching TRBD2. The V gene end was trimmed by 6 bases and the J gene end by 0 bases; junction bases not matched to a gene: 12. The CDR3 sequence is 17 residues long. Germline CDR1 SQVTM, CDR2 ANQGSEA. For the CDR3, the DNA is TGCAGCGTCACAGACGGGACTAGCGGGTTTAGCTCCTACGAGCAGTACTTC. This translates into CSVTDGTSGFSSYEQYF.

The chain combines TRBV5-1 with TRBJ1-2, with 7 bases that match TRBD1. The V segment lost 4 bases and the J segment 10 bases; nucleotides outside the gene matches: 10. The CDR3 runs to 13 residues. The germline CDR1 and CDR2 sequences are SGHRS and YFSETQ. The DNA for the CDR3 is TGCGCCAGCAGCCCTGACAGGGACGCCATCTACACCTTC. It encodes CASSPDRDAIYTF.

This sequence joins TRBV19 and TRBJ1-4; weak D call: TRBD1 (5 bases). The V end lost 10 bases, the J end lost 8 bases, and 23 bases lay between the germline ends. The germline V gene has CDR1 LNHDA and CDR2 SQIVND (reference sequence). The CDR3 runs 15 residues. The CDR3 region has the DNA TGTGCCACTCAAGCCGCGGGACCGGGTAAAGAAAAACTGTTTTTT. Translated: CATQAAGPGKEKLFF.

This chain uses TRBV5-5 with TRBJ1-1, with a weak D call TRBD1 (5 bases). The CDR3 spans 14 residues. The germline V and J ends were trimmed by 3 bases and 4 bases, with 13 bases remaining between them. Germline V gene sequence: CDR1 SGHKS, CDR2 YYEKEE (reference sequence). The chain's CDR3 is CASSYGTLGTEAFF. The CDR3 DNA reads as TGTGCCAGCAGCTATGGGACTTTGGGCACTGAAGCTTTCTTT.

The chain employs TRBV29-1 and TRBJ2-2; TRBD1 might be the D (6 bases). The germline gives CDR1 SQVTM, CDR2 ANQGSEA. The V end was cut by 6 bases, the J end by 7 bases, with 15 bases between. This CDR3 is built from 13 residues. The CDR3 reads CSVTSQGIGELFF. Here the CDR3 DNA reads TGCAGCGTCACATCACAGGGTATCGGGGAGCTGTTTTTT.

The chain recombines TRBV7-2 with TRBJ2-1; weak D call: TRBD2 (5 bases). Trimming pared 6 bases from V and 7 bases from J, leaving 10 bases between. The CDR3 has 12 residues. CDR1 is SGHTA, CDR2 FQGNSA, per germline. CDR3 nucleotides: TGTGCCAGCAGTTCCACGGGGAATGAGCAGTTCTTC. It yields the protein CASSSTGNEQFF. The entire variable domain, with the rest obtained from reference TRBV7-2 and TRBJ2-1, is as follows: GAGVSQSPSNKVTEKGKDVELRCDPISGHTALYWYRQSLGQGLEFLIYFQGNSAPDKSGLPSDRFSAERTGGSVSTLTIQRTQQEDSAVYLCASSSTGNEQFFGPGTRLTVL.

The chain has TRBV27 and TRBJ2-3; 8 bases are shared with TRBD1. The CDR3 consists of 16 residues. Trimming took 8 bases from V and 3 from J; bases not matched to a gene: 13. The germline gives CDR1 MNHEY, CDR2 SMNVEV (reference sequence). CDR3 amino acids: CASRPQGAKGTDTQYF. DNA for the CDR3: TGTGCCAGCCGACCCCAGGGGGCGAAAGGGACAGATACGCAGTATTTT.

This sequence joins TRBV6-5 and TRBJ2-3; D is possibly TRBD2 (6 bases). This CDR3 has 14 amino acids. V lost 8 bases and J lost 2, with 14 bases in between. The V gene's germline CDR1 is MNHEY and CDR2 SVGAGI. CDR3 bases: TGTGCCAGCCGGGGGAAATGGGACACAGATACGCAGTATTTT. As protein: CASRGKWDTDTQYF.

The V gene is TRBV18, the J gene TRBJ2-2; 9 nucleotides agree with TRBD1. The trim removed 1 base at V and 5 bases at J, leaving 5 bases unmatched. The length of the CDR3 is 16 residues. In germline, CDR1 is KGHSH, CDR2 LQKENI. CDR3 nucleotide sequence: TGTGCCAGCTCACCACGGACAGGGGAGAGTACCGGGGAGCTGTTTTTT. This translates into CASSPRTGESTGELFF.

The CDR3 nucleotides are TGTGCCAGTACCTCCAGCTCCTATAATTCACCCCTCCACTTT. Its protein is CASTSSSYNSPLHF. V gene TRBV19 combines with J gene TRBJ1-6; D not resolved. V was clipped by 7 bases and J by 0 bases, with 7 bases between them. Germline V gives CDR1 LNHDA, CDR2 SQIVND (reference sequence). This CDR3 has 14 amino acids.

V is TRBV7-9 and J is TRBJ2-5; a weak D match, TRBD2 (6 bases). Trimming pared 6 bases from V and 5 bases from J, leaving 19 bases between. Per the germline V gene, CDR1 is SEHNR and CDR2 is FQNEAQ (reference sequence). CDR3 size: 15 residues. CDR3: CASRHIWDSRETQYF. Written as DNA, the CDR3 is TGTGCCAGCAGACACATTTGGGACTCAAGGGAGACCCAGTACTTC.

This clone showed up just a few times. The CDR3 reads CASSLGPVGRQPQHF. The CDR3 nucleotides are TGTGCCAGCAGCTTAGGGCCCGTAGGGAGACAGCCCCAGCATTTT. The V gene is TRBV3-1 (or the pseudogene TRBV3-2), the J gene TRBJ1-5; D gene unclear. The V end was cut by 5 bases, the J end by 7 bases, with 18 bases between. Germline V gives CDR1 LGHDT, CDR2 YNNKEL (reference sequence). The length of the CDR3 is 15 residues.

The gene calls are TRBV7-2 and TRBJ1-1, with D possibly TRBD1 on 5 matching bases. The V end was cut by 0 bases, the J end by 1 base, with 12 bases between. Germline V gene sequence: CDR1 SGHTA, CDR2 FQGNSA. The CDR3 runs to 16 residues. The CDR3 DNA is TGTGCCAGCAGCTTAGCGCTCGGTAGGGGGAACACTGAAGCTTTCTTT. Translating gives CASSLALGRGNTEAFF.

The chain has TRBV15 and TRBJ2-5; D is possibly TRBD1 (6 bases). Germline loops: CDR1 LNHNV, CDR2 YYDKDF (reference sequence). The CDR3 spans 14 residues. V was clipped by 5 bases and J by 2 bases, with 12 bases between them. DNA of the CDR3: TGTGCCACCAGCTCAGGGACACCGCAAGAGACCCAGTACTTC. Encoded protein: CATSSGTPQETQYF. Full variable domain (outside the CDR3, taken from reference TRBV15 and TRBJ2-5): DAMVIQNPRYQVTQFGKPVTLSCSQTLNHNVMYWYQQKSSQAPKLLFHYYDKDFNNEADTPDNFQSRRPNTSFCFLDIRSPGLGDTAMYLCATSSGTPQETQYFGPGTRLLVL.

CDR3 residues: CASIEAIPFYQPQHF. The CDR3, as DNA: TGTGCCAGCATTGAGGCGATACCTTTTTATCAGCCCCAGCATTTT. The gene calls are TRBV6-6 and TRBJ1-5, with unresolved D. Germline V gives CDR1 MNHNY, CDR2 SVGAGI (reference sequence). Trimming removed 7 bases at V and 5 bases at J, with 18 bases between. This CDR3 is 15 amino acids long.